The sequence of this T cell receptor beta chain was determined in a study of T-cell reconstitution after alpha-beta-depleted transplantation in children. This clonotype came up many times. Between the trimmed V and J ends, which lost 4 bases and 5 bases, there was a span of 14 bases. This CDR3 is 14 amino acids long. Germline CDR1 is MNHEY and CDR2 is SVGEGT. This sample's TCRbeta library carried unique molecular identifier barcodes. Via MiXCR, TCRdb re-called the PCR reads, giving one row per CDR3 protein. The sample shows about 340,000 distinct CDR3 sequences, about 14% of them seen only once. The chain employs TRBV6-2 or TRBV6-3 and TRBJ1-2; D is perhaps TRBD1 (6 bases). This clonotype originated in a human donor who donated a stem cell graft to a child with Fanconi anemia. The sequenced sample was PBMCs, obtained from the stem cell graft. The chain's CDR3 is CASSSWTVPYGYTF. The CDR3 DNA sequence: TGTGCCAGCAGTTCTTGGACAGTGCCTTATGGCTACACCTTC.